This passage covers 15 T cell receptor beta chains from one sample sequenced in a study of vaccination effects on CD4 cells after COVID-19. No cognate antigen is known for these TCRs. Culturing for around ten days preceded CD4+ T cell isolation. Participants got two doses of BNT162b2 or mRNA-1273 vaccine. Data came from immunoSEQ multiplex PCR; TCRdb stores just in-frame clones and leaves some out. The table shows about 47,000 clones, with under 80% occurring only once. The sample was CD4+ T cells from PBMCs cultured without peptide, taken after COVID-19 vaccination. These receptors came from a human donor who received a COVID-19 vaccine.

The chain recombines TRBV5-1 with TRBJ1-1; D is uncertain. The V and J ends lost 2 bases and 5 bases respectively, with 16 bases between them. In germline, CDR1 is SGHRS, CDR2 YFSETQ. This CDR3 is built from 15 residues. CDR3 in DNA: TGCGCCAGCAGCTTTAATATTGAGGTAGGAACTGAAGCTTTCTTT. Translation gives CASSFNIEVGTEAFF.

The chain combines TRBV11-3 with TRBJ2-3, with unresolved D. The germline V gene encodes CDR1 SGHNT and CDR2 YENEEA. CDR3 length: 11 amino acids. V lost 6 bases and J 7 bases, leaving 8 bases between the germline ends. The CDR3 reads CASRTANTQYF. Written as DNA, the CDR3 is TGTGCCAGCAGGACTGCTAATACGCAGTATTTT. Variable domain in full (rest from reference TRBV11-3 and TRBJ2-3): EAGVVQSPRYKIIEKKQPVAFWCNPISGHNTLYWYLQNLGQGPELLIRYENEEAVDDSQLPKDRFSAERLKGVDSTLKIQPAELGDSAVYLCASRTANTQYFGPGTRLTVL.

The CDR3 sequence is CASSSDRGYGYTF. The CDR3 coding sequence is TGTGCCAGCAGCTCAGACAGGGGATATGGCTACACCTTC. The J gene is TRBJ1-2, the V gene TRBV9; 8 bases align to TRBD1. The CDR3 is 13 amino acids. The V gene's germline CDR1 is SGDLS and CDR2 YYNGEE. V trimming: 4 bases; J trimming: 5 bases; junction bases outside the gene matches: 4.

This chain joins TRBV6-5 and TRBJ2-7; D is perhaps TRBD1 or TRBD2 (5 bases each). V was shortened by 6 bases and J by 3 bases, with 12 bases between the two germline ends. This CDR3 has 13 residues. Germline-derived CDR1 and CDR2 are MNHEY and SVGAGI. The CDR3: CASRTGGGYEQYF. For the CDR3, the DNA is TGTGCCAGCAGAACGGGTGGGGGCTACGAGCAGTACTTC.

The CDR3 DNA is TGCGCCAGCAGCTTAAGACAGGGTCTGAACACTGAAGCTTTCTTT. Its translation is CASSLRQGLNTEAFF. The rearrangement joins TRBV5-1 to TRBJ1-1, with 7 bases lining up with TRBD1. Germline assignment: CDR1 SGHRS and CDR2 YFSETQ. The CDR3 runs to 15 residues. J lost 0 bases, V lost 2 bases, and 4 bases had no gene match.

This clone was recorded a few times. The CDR3 sequence: CASSRGTPNTGELFF. As DNA, the CDR3 is TGCGCCAGCAGCCGTGGGACACCGAACACCGGGGAGCTGTTTTTT. V gene TRBV5-1 combines with J gene TRBJ2-2; possible D gene TRBD1, 6 bases. Trimming stripped 4 bases from V and 0 bases from J, with 10 bases between. The CDR3 covers 15 residues. In germline, CDR1 is SGHRS, CDR2 YFSETQ.

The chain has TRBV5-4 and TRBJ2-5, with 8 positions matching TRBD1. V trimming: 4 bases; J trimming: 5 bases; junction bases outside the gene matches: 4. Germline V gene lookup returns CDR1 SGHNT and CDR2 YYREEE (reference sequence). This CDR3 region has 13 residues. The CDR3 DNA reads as TGTGCCAGCAGCCCCCGACAGGGGGAGACCCAGTACTTC. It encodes CASSPRQGETQYF.

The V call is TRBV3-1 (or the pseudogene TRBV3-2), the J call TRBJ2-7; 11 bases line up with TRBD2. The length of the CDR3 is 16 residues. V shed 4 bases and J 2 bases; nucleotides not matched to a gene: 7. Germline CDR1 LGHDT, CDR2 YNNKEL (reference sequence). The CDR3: CASSLLSGGGTYEQYF. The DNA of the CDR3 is TGTGCCAGCAGCCTGCTTAGCGGGGGGGGGACCTACGAGCAGTACTTC.

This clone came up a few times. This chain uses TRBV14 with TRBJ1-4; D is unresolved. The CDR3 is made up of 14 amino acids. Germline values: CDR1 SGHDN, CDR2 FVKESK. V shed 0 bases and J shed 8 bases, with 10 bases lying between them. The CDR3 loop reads CASSQDFQREKLFF. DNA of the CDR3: TGTGCCAGCAGCCAAGATTTCCAAAGGGAAAAACTGTTTTTT.

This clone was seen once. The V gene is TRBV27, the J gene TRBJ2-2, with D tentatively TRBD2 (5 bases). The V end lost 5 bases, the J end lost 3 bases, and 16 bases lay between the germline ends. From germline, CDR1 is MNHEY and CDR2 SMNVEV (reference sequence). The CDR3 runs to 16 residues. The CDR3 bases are TGTGCCAGCAGTACTCACCGGACTTCCCACACCGGGGAGCTGTTTTTT. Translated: CASSTHRTSHTGELFF.

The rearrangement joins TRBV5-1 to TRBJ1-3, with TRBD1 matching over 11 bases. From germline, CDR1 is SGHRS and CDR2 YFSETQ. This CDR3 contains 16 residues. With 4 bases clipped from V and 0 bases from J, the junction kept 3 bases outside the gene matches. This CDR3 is CASSVGTGGSGNTIYF. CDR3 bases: TGCGCCAGCAGCGTCGGGACAGGGGGCTCTGGAAACACCATATATTTT.

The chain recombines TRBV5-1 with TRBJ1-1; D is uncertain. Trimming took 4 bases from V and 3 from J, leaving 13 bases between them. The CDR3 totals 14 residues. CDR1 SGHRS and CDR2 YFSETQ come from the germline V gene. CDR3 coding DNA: TGCGCCAGCAGCCCTGCTATGGCGGACACTGAAGCTTTCTTT. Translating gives CASSPAMADTEAFF.

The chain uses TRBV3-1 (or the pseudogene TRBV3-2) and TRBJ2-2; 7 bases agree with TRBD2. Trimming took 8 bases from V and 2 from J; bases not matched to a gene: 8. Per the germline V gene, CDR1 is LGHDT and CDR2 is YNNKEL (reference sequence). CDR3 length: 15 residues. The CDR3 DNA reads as TGTGCCAGCTTAAGCGGGGCCTCTAACACCGGGGAGCTGTTTTTT. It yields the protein CASLSGASNTGELFF.

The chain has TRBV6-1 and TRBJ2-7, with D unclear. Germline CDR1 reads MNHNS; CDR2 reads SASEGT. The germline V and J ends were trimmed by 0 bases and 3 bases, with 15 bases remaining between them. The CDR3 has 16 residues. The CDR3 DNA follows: TGTGCCAGCAGTGAAGCGCCGAGTGTATTCGGCTACGAGCAGTACTTC. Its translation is CASSEAPSVFGYEQYF.

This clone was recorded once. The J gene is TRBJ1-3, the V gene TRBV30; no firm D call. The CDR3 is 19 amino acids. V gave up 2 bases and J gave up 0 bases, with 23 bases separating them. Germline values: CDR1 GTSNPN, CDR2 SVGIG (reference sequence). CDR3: CAWSREAARWGDSGNTIYF. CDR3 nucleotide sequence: TGTGCCTGGAGTCGTGAGGCAGCTAGGTGGGGAGACTCTGGAAACACCATATATTTT.